Detailed here is one T cell receptor beta chain. Antigen unknown. Trimming stripped 5 bases from V and 6 bases from J, with 20 bases between. CDR3 length equals 16 residues. Germline CDR1 reads SGHRS; CDR2 reads YFSETQ. The data originate from a study of T cell responses to AZD1222 COVID-19 vaccine. Study findings and constraints: Epitopes outside B.1.351 and B.1.1.7 mutated regions reportedly drew nearly half of spike TCRs. Along spike, vaccine-associated CD4 TCRs were found throughout, with dominance at 160-218 and 743-854.

TCRdb's copy holds only in-frame clones and misses some; the assay was immunoSEQ multiplex PCR. The sample carries roughly 140,000 clones, around 83% recorded once. The clonotype comes from an adult in good health. J is TRBJ2-2 and V is TRBV5-1, with D possibly called TRBD1 or TRBD2 (6 bases each). Source: peripheral blood, taken on day 0 of MenACWY control vaccination. DNA of the CDR3: TGCGCCAGCAGACTGGACATTGGGGGGCTCGCCGGGGAGCTGTTTTTT. Its translation: CASRLDIGGLAGELFF.